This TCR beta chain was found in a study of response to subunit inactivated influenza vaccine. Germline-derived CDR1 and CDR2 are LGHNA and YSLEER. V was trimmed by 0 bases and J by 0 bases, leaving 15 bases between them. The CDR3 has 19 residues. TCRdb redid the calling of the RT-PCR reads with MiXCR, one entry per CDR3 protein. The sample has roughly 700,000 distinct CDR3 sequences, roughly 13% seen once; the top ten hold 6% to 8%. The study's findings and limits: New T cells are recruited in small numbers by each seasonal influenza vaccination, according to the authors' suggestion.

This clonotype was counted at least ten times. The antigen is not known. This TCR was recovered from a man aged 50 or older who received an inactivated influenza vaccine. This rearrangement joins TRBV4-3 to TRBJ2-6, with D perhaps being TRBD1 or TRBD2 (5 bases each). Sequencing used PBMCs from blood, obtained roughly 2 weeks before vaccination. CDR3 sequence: CASSQETGRSFSGANVLTF. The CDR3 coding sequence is TGCGCCAGCAGCCAAGAGACGGGGCGGAGTTTCTCTGGGGCCAACGTCCTGACTTTC.